The clone carrying this T cell receptor (beta chain) occurred a few times. Its antigen is still unknown. The authors ran a second PCR of about 6 to 11 cycles using a sample-barcoded 5' primer and a J-beta primer mix. At least 2.5 million CDR3-containing paired-end reads were obtained per sample. One entry per CDR3 protein, called by TCRdb with MiXCR from the 5' RACE reads. The sample lists some 320,000 distinct CDR3 sequences; roughly 26% were seen once. Donors ranged from about 6 to 95 years old and were healthy Caucasians in Russia. Peripheral blood samples of roughly 9.8 milliliters were drawn from each donor. Germline CDR1 and CDR2: SNHLY and FYNNEI. CDR3 size: 15 residues. Between the trimmed V and J ends, which lost 7 bases and 4 bases, there was a span of 14 bases. The data stem from a study of blood T cells in healthy people across ages. Overall study findings and caveats: Fewer expanded clones and more diversity marked long-lived versus aged donors.

V is TRBV2 and J is TRBJ2-6; TRBD1 might be the D (6 bases). The sequenced material came from blood. The origin of this receptor is a woman in her 70s in good health. The CDR3 DNA is TGTGCCAGCACAGGGGATACCGCCGGGGCCAACGTCCTGACTTTC. Encoded protein: CASTGDTAGANVLTF.